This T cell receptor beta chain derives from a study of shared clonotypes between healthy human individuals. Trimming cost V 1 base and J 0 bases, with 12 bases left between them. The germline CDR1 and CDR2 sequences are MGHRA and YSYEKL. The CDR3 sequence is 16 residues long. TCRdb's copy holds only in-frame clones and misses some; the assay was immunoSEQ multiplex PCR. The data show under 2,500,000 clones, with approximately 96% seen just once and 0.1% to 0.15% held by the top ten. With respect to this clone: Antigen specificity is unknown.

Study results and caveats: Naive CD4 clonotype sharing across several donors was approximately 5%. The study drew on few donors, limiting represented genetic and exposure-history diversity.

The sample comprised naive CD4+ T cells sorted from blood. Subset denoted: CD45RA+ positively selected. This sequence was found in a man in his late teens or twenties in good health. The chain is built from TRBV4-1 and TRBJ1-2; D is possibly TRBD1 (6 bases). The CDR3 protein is CASSQVHGQTNYGYTF. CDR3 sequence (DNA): TGCGCCAGCAGCCAAGTCCATGGACAGACTAACTATGGCTACACCTTC.